This T cell receptor beta chain was observed in a study of Ad26.COV2.S vaccination and SARS-CoV-2 variants listed by TCRdb under 2021. Describing the broader study: Vaccine-arm donors were drawn from COV1001, a multicentre, randomized, double-blind, placebo-controlled phase I-IIa trial of Ad26.COV2.S in healthy adults. Trial participants were randomized into five groups of five: low-dose or high-dose Ad26.COV2.S given once or twice, or placebo on both occasions. Ad26.COV2.S was given intramuscularly at 5x10^10 or 1x10^11 viral particles, as a single shot or as two shots 56 days apart. Investigators remained blinded to trial group allocation during experiments and outcome assessment. A total of around 32 samples were included in the TCR-sequenced set, comprising around 19 Ad26.COV2.S vaccine recipients, 5 placebo recipients and 8 SARS-CoV-2 convalescent individuals. The specificity and breadth of SARS-CoV-2-reactive T cell receptors after Ad26.COV2.S vaccination were assessed by TCRbeta repertoire sequencing. Results and caveats for the whole study, not just this receptor: Vaccine and placebo recipients had similar non-spike TCR breadth, a finding consistent with the vaccine containing only spike. After vaccination, substantial breadth of spike-specific CD8+ and CD4+ T cell responses was reported. Compared with placebo recipients, Ad26.COV2.S recipients showed higher spike-specific TCR breadth (P = 0.0014). The study was not powered for comparison of responses between vaccine doses or regimens. The authors noted that total T cell responses may have been underestimated by the TCR breadth and depth analyses.

V is reduced by 5 bases and J by 5 bases, leaving a spacing of 7 bases between them. Looking up the germline V gene (reference sequence) yields CDR1 MNHEY and CDR2 SMNVEV. CDR3 length: 12 amino acids, cysteine to phenylalanine. Only the CDR3 portion is preserved as DNA: 36 bases, with reading frame beginning at the first base. In regard to this clone: Its target antigen remains unknown. The record has no base qualities; no much larger clone is one base away.

The immunoSEQ Assay was the method used to sequence TCRbeta CDR3 regions. After extraction, genomic DNA underwent amplification by bias-controlled multiplex PCR, followed by high-throughput sequencing. Turning to the authors' computational methods: To quantify the absolute abundance of each unique TCRbeta CDR3 region, sequences were collapsed and filtered. Usable DNA was measured by amplifying reference genes present in all nucleated cells, and TCRbeta template counts were normalized to that usable DNA to estimate T cell fraction. Repertoire TCRs were annotated as SARS-CoV-2-specific by exact matching of V gene, CDR3 amino acid sequence and J gene to a known reactive TCR set. The reference SARS-CoV-2 TCR set was obtained from MIRA and was filtered for enrichment in COVID-19-positive ImmuneCODE repertoires, whereby public or cross-reactive TCRs were removed. Based on the MIRA antigens, annotated TCRs were further analysed at the level of specific ORF or position within ORF. Breadth was defined as the number of annotated unique rearrangements divided by the total number of unique productive rearrangements, and depth was defined as the summed frequency of the annotated unique rearrangements. Two-sided Wilcoxon rank-sum tests were used to compare TCR breadth between groups. TCRdb carries this immuneACCESS record with in-frame sequences only. Its versions omit some clonotypes, under half of them owing to an unresolved V gene in the studies checked, with the rest unexplained. V and J calls and clone size are as listed in that table; D and trimming were resolved from the DNA. In this sample the table shows around 300,000 clones, 80% to 90% of which occur a single time. The ten biggest clones cover about 10% of the sample.

The treatment or condition label of this sample denotes: around 19 received Ad26.COV2.S at low or high dose, single or two shots; about five received placebo; per-sample allocation not given. For vaccine and placebo recipients, repertoires were sequenced using samples collected on day 63 after the first injection. Between 29 July and 7 August 2020, Cohort 1b enrolled approximately 26 adults aged 18-55 years at one site in Boston, USA. Ad26.COV2.S consisted of a replication-incompetent adenovirus type 26 vector by which a prefusion-stabilized SARS-CoV-2 spike protein from the original Wuhan strain was expressed.

This receptor chain uses TRBV27 and TRBJ2-1; the D gene lacks a confident call. The sample in question was peripheral blood, obtained in a trial of Ad26.COV2.S vaccine versus placebo. The receptor was isolated from a person between 18 and 65 years old who received the Ad26.COV2.S COVID-19 vaccine or a placebo. In nucleotide form, the sequence is TGTGCCAGCAGTCTCAGCGACAATGAGCAGTTCTTC. It translates to CASSLSDNEQFF.